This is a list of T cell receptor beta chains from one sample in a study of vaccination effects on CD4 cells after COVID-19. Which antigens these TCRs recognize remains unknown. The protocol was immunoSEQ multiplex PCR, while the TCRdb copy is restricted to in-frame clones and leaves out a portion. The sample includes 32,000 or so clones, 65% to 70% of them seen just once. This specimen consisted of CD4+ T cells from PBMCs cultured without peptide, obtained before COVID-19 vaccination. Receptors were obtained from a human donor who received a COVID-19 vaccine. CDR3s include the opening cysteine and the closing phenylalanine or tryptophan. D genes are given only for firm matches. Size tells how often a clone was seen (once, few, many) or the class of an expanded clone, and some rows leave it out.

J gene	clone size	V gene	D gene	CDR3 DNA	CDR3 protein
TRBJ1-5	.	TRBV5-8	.	TGTGCCAGCAGCTTGATTGGACGCACGTCCGGCCAGCCCCAGCATTTT	CASSLIGRTSGQPQHF
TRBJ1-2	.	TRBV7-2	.	TGTGCCAGCAGCTTAGAGACAGGTTACTATGGCTACACCTTC	CASSLETGYYGYTF
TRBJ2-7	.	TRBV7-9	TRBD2	TGTGCCAGCAGCGGAAGAGGCGGGAGTTTTTTACCCGAGCAGTACTTC	CASSGRGGSFLPEQYF
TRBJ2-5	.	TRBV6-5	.	TGTGCCAGCAGGATGACAGGACAAGAGACCCAGTACTTC	CASRMTGQETQYF
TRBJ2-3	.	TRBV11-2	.	TGTGCCAGCAGCTTAGAGGGGGGGCGCAGCACAGATACGCAGTATTTT	CASSLEGGRSTDTQYF
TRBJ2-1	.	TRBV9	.	TGTGCCAGCAGCCCGAGTTGGGGGGGGCCGAACAATGAGCAGTTCTTC	CASSPSWGGPNNEQFF
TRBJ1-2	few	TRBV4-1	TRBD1	TGCGCCAGCAGCCACGATAACGGACAGGGACTCTATGGCTACACCTTC	CASSHDNGQGLYGYTF
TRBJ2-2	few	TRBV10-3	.	TGTGCCATCGGAGGGGGGGCTAACGGCGGGGAGCTGTTTTTT	CAIGGGANGGELFF
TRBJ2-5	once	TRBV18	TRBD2	TGTGCCAGCTCACCACGGCGGACTAGCGGGAGGGCCGTGGAGGAGACCCAGTACTTC	CASSPRRTSGRAVEETQYF
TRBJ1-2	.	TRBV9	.	TGTGCCAGCAGCGTAGTGTCCTCGGGTGTGAATGGCTACACCTTC	CASSVVSSGVNGYTF
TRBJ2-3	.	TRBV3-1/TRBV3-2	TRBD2	TGTGCCAGCAGCCAAGAGTCGGATTGGGCTAGCGGGAGGCAAAGCACAGATACGCAGTATTTT	CASSQESDWASGRQSTDTQYF
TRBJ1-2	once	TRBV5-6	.	TGTGCCAGCAGCTTGACACAGGCCGGTAACTATGGCTACACCTTC	CASSLTQAGNYGYTF
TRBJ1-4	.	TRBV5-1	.	TGCGCCAGCAGCGCGGGACCTAATGAAAAACTGTTTTTT	CASSAGPNEKLFF
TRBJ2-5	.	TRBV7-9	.	TGTGCCAGCAGCCCGAGAGGGCGGAAAGAGACCCAGTACTTC	CASSPRGRKETQYF
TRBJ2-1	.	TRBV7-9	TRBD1	TGTGCCAGCAGCCGTCGGGACAGCTTAGGCCATGAGCAGTTCTTC	CASSRRDSLGHEQFF
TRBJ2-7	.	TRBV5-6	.	TGTGCCAGCAGCTTGGGGGGTCCCCACGAGCAGTACTTC	CASSLGGPHEQYF